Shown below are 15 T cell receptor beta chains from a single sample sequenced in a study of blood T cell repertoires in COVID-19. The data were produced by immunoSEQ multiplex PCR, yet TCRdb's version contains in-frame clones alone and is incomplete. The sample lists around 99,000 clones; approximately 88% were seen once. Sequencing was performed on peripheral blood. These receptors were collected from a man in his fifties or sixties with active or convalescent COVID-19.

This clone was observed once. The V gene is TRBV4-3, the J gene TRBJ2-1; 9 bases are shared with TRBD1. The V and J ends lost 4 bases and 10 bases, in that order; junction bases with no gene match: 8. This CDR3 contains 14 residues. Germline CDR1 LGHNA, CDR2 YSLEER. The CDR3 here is CASSPGTGPSEQFF. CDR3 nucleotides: TGCGCCAGCAGCCCTGGGACAGGGCCCTCCGAGCAGTTCTTC.

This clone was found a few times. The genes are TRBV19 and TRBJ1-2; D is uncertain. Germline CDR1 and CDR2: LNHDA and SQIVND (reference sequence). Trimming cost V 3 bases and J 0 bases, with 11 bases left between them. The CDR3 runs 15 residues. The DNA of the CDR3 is TGTGCCAGTAGTATTGGGCCGTTAGCTAACTATGGCTACACCTTC. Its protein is CASSIGPLANYGYTF.

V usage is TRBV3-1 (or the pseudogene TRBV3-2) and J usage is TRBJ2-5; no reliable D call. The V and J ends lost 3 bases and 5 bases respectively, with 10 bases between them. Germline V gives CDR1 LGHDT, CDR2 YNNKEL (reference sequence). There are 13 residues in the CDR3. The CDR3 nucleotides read TGTGCCAGCAGCCATATCAGTTTCGAGACCCAGTACTTC. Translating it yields CASSHISFETQYF.

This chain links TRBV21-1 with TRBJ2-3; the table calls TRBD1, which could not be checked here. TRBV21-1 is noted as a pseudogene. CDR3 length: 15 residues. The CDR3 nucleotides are TGTGCCAGCAGCGGCTGTGGGGACAGGACAGATACGCAGTATTTT. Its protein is CASSGCGDRTDTQYF.

CDR3 in DNA: TGTGCCAGCAGCGAACCTAGCGGGTTGTACAATGAGCAGTTCTTC. Amino acids: CASSEPSGLYNEQFF. The gene calls are TRBV7-8 and TRBJ2-1; 8 bases agree with TRBD2. Germline assignment: CDR1 SGHVS and CDR2 FQNEAQ. The CDR3 is 15 amino acids. Trimming at V came to 5 bases and at J to 4 bases, leaving 7 bases not matched to a gene.

The CDR3, as DNA: TGTGCCAGCGCGGCCTCGGTGAACACTGAAGCTTTCTTT. Translated, it gives CASAASVNTEAFF. The rearrangement links TRBV27 to TRBJ1-1; D unresolved. CDR3 length: 13 amino acids. Looked up from germline, CDR1 is MNHEY and CDR2 is SMNVEV (reference sequence). Trimming stripped 8 bases from V and 0 bases from J, with 10 bases between.

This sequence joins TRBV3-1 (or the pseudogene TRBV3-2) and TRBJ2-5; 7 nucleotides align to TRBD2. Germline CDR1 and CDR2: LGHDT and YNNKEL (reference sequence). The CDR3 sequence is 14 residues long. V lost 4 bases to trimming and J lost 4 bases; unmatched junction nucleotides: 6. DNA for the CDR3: TGTGCCAGCAGCCTACGCACTAGCGCAGAGACCCAGTACTTC. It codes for CASSLRTSAETQYF.

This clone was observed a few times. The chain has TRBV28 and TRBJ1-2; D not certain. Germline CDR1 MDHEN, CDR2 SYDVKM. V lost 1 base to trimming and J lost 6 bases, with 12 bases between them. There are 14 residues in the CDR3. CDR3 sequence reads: CASSLSATRDGYTF. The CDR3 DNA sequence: TGTGCCAGCAGTTTATCGGCCACTCGGGATGGCTACACCTTC.

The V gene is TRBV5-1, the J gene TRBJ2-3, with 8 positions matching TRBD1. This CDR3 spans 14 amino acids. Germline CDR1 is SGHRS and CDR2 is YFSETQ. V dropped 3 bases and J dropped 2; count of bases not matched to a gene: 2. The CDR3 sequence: CASSSGQDTDTQYF. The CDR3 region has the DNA TGCGCCAGCAGCTCGGGACAGGACACAGATACGCAGTATTTT.

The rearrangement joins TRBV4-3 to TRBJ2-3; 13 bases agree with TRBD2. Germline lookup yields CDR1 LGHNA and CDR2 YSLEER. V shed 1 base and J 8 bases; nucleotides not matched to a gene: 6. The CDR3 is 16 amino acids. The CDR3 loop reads CASSQGRLAGGGTQYF. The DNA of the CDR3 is TGCGCCAGCAGCCAAGGAAGACTAGCGGGAGGCGGTACGCAGTATTTT.

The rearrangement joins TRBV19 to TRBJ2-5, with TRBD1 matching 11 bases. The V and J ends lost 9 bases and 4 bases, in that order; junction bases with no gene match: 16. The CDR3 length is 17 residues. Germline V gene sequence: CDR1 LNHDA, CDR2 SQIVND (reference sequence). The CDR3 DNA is TGTGCCAGCAGCCGGGGACAGGGGGATAGGAATCGAGAGACCCAGTACTTC. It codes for CASSRGQGDRNRETQYF. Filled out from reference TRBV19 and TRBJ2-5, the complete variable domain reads DGGITQSPKYLFRKEGQNVTLSCEQNLNHDAMYWYRQDPGQGLRLIYYSQIVNDFQKGDIAEGYSVSREKKESFPLTVTSAQKNPTAFYLCASSRGQGDRNRETQYFGPGTRLLVL.

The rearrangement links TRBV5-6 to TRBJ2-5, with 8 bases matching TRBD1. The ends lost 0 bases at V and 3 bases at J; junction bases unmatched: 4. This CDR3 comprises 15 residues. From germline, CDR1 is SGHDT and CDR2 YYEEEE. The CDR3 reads CASSLATTGEETQYF. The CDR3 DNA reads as TGTGCCAGCAGCTTGGCCACGACAGGGGAAGAGACCCAGTACTTC.

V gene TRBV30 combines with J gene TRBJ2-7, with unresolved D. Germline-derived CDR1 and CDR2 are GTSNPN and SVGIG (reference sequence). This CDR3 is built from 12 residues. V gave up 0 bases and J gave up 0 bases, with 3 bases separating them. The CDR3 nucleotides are TGTGCCTGGAGTGTAGCCTCCTACGAGCAGTACTTC. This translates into CAWSVASYEQYF.

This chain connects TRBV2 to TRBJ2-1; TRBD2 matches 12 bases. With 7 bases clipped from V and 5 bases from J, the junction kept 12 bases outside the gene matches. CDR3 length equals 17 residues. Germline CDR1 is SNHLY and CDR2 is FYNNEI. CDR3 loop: CASTTSGGPGYNNEQFF. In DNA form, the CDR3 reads TGTGCCAGCACGACTAGCGGGGGCCCGGGGTACAACAATGAGCAGTTCTTC.

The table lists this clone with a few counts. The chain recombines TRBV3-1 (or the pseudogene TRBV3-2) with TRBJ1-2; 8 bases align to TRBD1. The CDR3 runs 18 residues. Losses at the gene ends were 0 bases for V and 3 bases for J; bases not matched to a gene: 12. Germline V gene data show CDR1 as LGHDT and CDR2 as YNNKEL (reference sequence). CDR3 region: CASSQDLEQGAIDYGYTF. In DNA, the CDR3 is TGTGCCAGCAGCCAAGATTTGGAGCAGGGGGCGATCGACTATGGCTACACCTTC.